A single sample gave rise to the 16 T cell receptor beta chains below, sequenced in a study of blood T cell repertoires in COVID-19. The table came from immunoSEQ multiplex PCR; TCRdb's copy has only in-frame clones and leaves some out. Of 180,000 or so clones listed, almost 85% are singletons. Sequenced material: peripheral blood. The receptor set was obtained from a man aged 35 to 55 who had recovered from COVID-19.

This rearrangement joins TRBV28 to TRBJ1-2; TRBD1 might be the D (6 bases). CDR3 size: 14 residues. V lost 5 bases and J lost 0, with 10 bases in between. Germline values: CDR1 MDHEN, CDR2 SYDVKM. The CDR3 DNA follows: TGTGCCAGCAGTGGAGGGGGGGCTAACTATGGCTACACCTTC. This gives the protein CASSGGGANYGYTF.

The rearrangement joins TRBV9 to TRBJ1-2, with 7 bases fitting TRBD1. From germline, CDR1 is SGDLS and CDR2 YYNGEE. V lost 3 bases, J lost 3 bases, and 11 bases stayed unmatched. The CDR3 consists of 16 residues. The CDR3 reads CASSGQGRGRHYGYTF. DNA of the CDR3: TGTGCCAGCAGCGGACAGGGTCGGGGAAGGCACTATGGCTACACCTTC.

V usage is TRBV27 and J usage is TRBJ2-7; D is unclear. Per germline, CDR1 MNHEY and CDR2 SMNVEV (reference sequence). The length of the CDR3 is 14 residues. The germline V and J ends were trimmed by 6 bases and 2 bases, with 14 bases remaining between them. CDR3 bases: TGTGCCAGCAGACCCATCCCTACCCCCTACGAGCAGTACTTC. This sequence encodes CASRPIPTPYEQYF.

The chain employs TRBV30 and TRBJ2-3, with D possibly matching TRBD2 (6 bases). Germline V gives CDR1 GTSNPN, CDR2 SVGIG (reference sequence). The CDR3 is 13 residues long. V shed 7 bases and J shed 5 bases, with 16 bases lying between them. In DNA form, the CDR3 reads TGTGCCTTTACCCACGGGAGCGGAGATACGCAGTATTTT. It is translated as CAFTHGSGDTQYF.

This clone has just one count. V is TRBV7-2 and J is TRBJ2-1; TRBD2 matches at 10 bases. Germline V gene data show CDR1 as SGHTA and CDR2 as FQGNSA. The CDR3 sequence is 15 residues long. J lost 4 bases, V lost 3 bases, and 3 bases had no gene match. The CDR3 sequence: CASSFGTSEYNEQFF. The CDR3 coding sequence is TGTGCCAGCAGCTTTGGGACTAGCGAGTACAATGAGCAGTTCTTC. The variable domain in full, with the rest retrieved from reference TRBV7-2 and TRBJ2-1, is GAGVSQSPSNKVTEKGKDVELRCDPISGHTALYWYRQSLGQGLEFLIYFQGNSAPDKSGLPSDRFSAERTGGSVSTLTIQRTQQEDSAVYLCASSFGTSEYNEQFFGPGTRLTVL.

DNA for the CDR3: TGTGCCAGCAGTTTTTCCCCCCTCAGGAACACTGAAGCTTTCTTT. It encodes CASSFSPLRNTEAFF. The gene calls are TRBV28 and TRBJ1-1; no reliable D call. V dropped 3 bases and J dropped 1 base, with 12 bases sitting between them. CDR1 is MDHEN, CDR2 SYDVKM, per germline. The CDR3 extends over 15 amino acids.

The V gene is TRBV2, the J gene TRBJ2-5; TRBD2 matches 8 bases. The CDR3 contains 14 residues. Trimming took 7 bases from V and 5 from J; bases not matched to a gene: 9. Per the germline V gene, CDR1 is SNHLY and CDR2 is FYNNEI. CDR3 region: CASKRREVGETQYF. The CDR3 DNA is TGTGCCAGCAAACGGCGGGAGGTAGGGGAGACCCAGTACTTC.

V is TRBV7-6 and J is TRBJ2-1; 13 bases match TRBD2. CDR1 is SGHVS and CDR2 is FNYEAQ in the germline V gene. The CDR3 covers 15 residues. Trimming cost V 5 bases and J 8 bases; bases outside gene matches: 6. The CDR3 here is CASSPGTSGIYEQFF. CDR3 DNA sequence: TGTGCCAGCAGCCCCGGGACTAGCGGGATTTATGAGCAGTTCTTC.

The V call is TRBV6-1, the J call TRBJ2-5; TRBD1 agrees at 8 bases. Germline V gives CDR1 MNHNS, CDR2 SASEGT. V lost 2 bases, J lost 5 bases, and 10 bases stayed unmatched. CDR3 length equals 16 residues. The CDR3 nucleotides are TGTGCCAGCAGTGAAAACGGACAGGGATCCGGTGAGACCCAGTACTTC. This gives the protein CASSENGQGSGETQYF.

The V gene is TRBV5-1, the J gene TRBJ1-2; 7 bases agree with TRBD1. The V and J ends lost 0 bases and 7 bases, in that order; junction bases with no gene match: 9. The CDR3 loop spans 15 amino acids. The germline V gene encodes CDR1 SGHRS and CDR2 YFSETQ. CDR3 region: CASSLGQGESSGYTF. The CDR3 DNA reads TGCGCCAGCAGCTTGGGGCAGGGGGAATCGAGTGGCTACACCTTC.

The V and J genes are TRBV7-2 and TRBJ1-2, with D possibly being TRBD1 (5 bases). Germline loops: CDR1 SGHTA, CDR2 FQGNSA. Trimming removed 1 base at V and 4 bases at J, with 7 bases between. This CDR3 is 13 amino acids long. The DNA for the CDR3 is TGTGCCAGCAGCTTAGTACAGGCCTATGGCTACACCTTC. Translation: CASSLVQAYGYTF.

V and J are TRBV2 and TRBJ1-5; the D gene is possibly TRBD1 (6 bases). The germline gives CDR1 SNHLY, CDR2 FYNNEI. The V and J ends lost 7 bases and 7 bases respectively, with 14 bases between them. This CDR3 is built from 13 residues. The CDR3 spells CASNAGRGQPQHF. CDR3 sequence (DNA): TGTGCCAGCAATGCAGGGAGGGGGCAGCCCCAGCATTTT. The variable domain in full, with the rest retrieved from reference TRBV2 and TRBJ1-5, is EPEVTQTPSHQVTQMGQEVILRCVPISNHLYFYWYRQILGQKVEFLVSFYNNEISEKSEIFDDQFSVERPDGSNFTLKIRSTKLEDSAMYFCASNAGRGQPQHFGDGTRLSIL.

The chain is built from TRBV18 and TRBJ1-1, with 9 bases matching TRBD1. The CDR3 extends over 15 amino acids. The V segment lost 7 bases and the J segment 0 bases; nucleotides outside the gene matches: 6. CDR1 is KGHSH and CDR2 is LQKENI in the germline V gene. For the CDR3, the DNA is TGTGCCAGCTTCCCCCGGACAGGGGTGAACACTGAAGCTTTCTTT. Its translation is CASFPRTGVNTEAFF.

For the CDR3, the DNA is TGTGCCAGCAGCCAAGATCATCAGGGGGCGGTTTATGGCTACACCTTC. As protein: CASSQDHQGAVYGYTF. The chain recombines TRBV4-2 with TRBJ1-2, with 8 nucleotides matching TRBD1. Germline CDR1 reads LGHNA; CDR2 reads YNFKEQ. The J segment lost 5 bases and the V segment lost 0 bases, leaving 8 bases of the junction unmatched. This CDR3 has 16 residues.

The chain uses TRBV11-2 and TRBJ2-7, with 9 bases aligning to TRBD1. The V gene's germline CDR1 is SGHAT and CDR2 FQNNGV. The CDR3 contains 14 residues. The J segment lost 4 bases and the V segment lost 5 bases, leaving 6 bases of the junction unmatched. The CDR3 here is CASSRGQGKYEQYF. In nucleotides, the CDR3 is TGTGCCAGCAGCCGTGGACAGGGGAAGTACGAGCAGTACTTC. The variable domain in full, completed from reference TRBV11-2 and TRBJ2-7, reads EAGVAQSPRYKIIEKRQSVAFWCNPISGHATLYWYQQILGQGPKLLIQFQNNGVVDDSQLPKDRFSAERLKGVDSTLKIQPAKLEDSAVYLCASSRGQGKYEQYFGPGTRLTVT.

DNA for the CDR3: TGTGCCAGCAGCTTAGCCCGACAGGGTAATTCACCCCTCCACTTT. Translating it yields CASSLARQGNSPLHF. The chain combines TRBV7-8 with TRBJ1-6; 7 bases are a match to TRBD1. The CDR3 consists of 15 residues. The trim removed 0 bases at V and 6 bases at J, leaving 2 bases unmatched. Germline lookup yields CDR1 SGHVS and CDR2 FQNEAQ.